This is a list of T cell receptor beta chains from one sample in a study of response to subunit inactivated influenza vaccine. MiXCR, applied by TCRdb to the RT-PCR reads, yields one record per CDR3 protein. The sample records some 800,000 distinct CDR3 sequences, 21% being singletons. The sample here was PBMCs from blood, taken more than 4 days after vaccination. All receptors come from a man between 50 and 59 years old who received an inactivated influenza vaccine. The CDR3 runs from the conserved cysteine through the conserved F or W. Each record gives: V gene, J gene, clone size, CDR3 protein. Not every row has a clone size; where given, it reads once, few, many or a size class.

v_call: TRBV12-3/TRBV12-4; j_call: TRBJ2-3; clone_size: few; cdr3_aa: CASRRLGGVGTDTQYF
v_call: TRBV12-3/TRBV12-4; j_call: TRBJ2-5; clone_size: few; cdr3_aa: CASTRQTQETQYF
v_call: TRBV4-2; j_call: TRBJ2-5; clone_size: few; cdr3_aa: CASSQEGSTLQETQYF
v_call: TRBV30; j_call: TRBJ1-5; clone_size: .; cdr3_aa: CAWSDRANQPQHF
v_call: TRBV28; j_call: TRBJ2-7; clone_size: few; cdr3_aa: CASTGIKGQYF
v_call: TRBV27; j_call: TRBJ2-7; clone_size: .; cdr3_aa: CASSYPYRGLEAGGPIPIGEQYF
v_call: TRBV5-1; j_call: TRBJ2-1; clone_size: .; cdr3_aa: CASSFRQGEQFF
v_call: TRBV29-1; j_call: TRBJ2-7; clone_size: .; cdr3_aa: CSVETLGQGYYEQYF
v_call: TRBV5-1; j_call: TRBJ2-3; clone_size: many; cdr3_aa: CASSLSLDTQYF
v_call: TRBV5-1; j_call: TRBJ2-2; clone_size: .; cdr3_aa: CASSLDASPGVRTGELFF
v_call: TRBV15; j_call: TRBJ2-1; clone_size: few; cdr3_aa: CATSIRREGPNEQFF
v_call: TRBV2; j_call: TRBJ2-5; clone_size: .; cdr3_aa: CASRRQGSYQETQYF
v_call: TRBV20-1; j_call: TRBJ2-2; clone_size: .; cdr3_aa: CSARDVQGTNTGELFF
v_call: TRBV7-9; j_call: TRBJ2-2; clone_size: .; cdr3_aa: CASSPSSAGELFF
v_call: TRBV7-2; j_call: TRBJ2-4; clone_size: few; cdr3_aa: CASSPGTGPKNIQYF
v_call: TRBV6-1; j_call: TRBJ2-1; clone_size: few; cdr3_aa: CASRIGTSGRPRNEQFF
v_call: TRBV28; j_call: TRBJ1-5; clone_size: .; cdr3_aa: CASSLIDRNNQPQHF
v_call: TRBV20-1; j_call: TRBJ1-6; clone_size: few; cdr3_aa: CSARADSFYNSPLHF
v_call: TRBV9; j_call: TRBJ1-2; clone_size: .; cdr3_aa: CASSAETGGGLGYTF
v_call: TRBV7-2; j_call: TRBJ2-5; clone_size: few; cdr3_aa: CASSTSSGASEKTQYF
v_call: TRBV28; j_call: TRBJ1-4; clone_size: .; cdr3_aa: CASSQGGVLNEKLFF
v_call: TRBV5-4; j_call: TRBJ1-6; clone_size: few; cdr3_aa: CASGRGDSPLHF
v_call: TRBV12-3/TRBV12-4; j_call: TRBJ2-5; clone_size: .; cdr3_aa: CASSSGQGASFPQYF
v_call: TRBV12-3/TRBV12-4; j_call: TRBJ1-1; clone_size: .; cdr3_aa: CASSPQSQGTTEAFF
v_call: TRBV10-3; j_call: TRBJ2-3; clone_size: .; cdr3_aa: CAISSPGLAIDTQYF
v_call: TRBV9; j_call: TRBJ2-3; clone_size: few; cdr3_aa: CASSIRTSGSTDTQYF
v_call: TRBV7-2; j_call: TRBJ2-7; clone_size: few; cdr3_aa: CASSADGANRVYEQYF
v_call: TRBV25-1; j_call: TRBJ2-5; clone_size: few; cdr3_aa: CASSDSRRIETQYF
v_call: TRBV5-4; j_call: TRBJ2-4; clone_size: .; cdr3_aa: CASSFGGAKNIQYF
v_call: TRBV29-1; j_call: TRBJ2-3; clone_size: .; cdr3_aa: CSVEAGIADTQYF
v_call: TRBV18; j_call: TRBJ2-2; clone_size: .; cdr3_aa: CASSRQGSNTGELFF
v_call: TRBV4-3; j_call: TRBJ2-1; clone_size: .; cdr3_aa: CATSRVAGLEQFF
v_call: TRBV5-1; j_call: TRBJ2-3; clone_size: few; cdr3_aa: CASSSTGGRFGTDTQYF
v_call: TRBV14; j_call: TRBJ2-7; clone_size: .; cdr3_aa: CASSQETGGWYEQYF
v_call: TRBV29-1; j_call: TRBJ2-7; clone_size: few; cdr3_aa: CSVDGGDYEQYF
v_call: TRBV4-3; j_call: TRBJ2-2; clone_size: once; cdr3_aa: CASRGHTNTGELFF
v_call: TRBV4-2; j_call: TRBJ2-5; clone_size: .; cdr3_aa: CASSRGTGGYGETQYF
v_call: TRBV5-1; j_call: TRBJ2-5; clone_size: .; cdr3_aa: CASSLGPGLYRETQYF
v_call: TRBV29-1; j_call: TRBJ2-1; clone_size: few; cdr3_aa: CSASPRRDRGSAQFF
v_call: TRBV7-9; j_call: TRBJ2-4; clone_size: many; cdr3_aa: CASSLQTEAKNIQYF
v_call: TRBV27; j_call: TRBJ2-2; clone_size: few; cdr3_aa: CASSFRVQSTGELFF
v_call: TRBV29-1; j_call: TRBJ2-1; clone_size: few; cdr3_aa: CSVEGGDRGNEQFF
v_call: TRBV7-9; j_call: TRBJ1-4; clone_size: .; cdr3_aa: CASSPQGQGNEKLFF
v_call: TRBV5-5; j_call: TRBJ1-6; clone_size: .; cdr3_aa: CASSLVGSNSPLHF
v_call: TRBV7-2; j_call: TRBJ2-3; clone_size: .; cdr3_aa: CASSSGVLSTDTQYF
v_call: TRBV7-2; j_call: TRBJ1-2; clone_size: .; cdr3_aa: CASSLRQVITGGYTF
v_call: TRBV10-3; j_call: TRBJ2-7; clone_size: .; cdr3_aa: CAIGTTYEQYF
v_call: TRBV20-1; j_call: TRBJ2-1; clone_size: .; cdr3_aa: CSARVWAYNEQFF
v_call: TRBV5-4; j_call: TRBJ2-1; clone_size: few; cdr3_aa: CASSLERLAGGSSYNEQFF
v_call: TRBV25-1; j_call: TRBJ2-7; clone_size: .; cdr3_aa: CASRTGPYEQYF
v_call: TRBV12-3/TRBV12-4; j_call: TRBJ2-3; clone_size: .; cdr3_aa: CASVSHGGSTDTQYF
v_call: TRBV5-5; j_call: TRBJ2-1; clone_size: .; cdr3_aa: CASSFQGAREQFF
v_call: TRBV4-3; j_call: TRBJ2-1; clone_size: .; cdr3_aa: CASSLQEWGEQFF
v_call: TRBV5-1; j_call: TRBJ2-7; clone_size: .; cdr3_aa: CASSDDLGGSRYF
v_call: TRBV30; j_call: TRBJ1-2; clone_size: .; cdr3_aa: CAWRAPRTPLGDGYTF
v_call: TRBV6-1; j_call: TRBJ1-5; clone_size: many; cdr3_aa: CASSSGRGQPQHF